The 16 T cell receptor beta chains given below trace back to one sample, sequenced in a study of blood T cells in healthy people across ages. A sample-barcoded 5' primer and a J-beta primer mix were used in a second PCR of roughly 7 to 12 cycles. Each CDR3 protein is one row after TCRdb ran MiXCR on the 5' RACE reads. Altogether 1,500,000 or so distinct CDR3 sequences are present, roughly 64% being singletons, with the ten largest covering 6.7%. Material for sequencing was blood. The receptors originated from a young man in good health.

V gene TRBV20-1 combines with J gene TRBJ2-5; TRBD2 agrees at 13 bases. Looked up from germline, CDR1 is DFQATT and CDR2 is SNEGSKA (reference sequence). With 1 base clipped from V and 1 base from J, the junction kept 6 bases outside the gene matches. There are 17 residues in the CDR3. The CDR3, as DNA: TGCAGTGCTAGAGGGACTAGCGGGGGCGCGCGCCAAGAGACCCAGTACTTC. It encodes CSARGTSGGARQETQYF.

This clonotype was counted only a few times. V usage is TRBV28 and J usage is TRBJ2-1; tentative D call: TRBD2 (5 bases). CDR1 MDHEN and CDR2 SYDVKM come from the germline V gene. CDR3 length: 13 amino acids. Trimming cost V 2 bases and J 6 bases, with 8 bases left between them. CDR3 region: CASSLVRGNEQFF. The CDR3 region has the DNA TGTGCCAGCAGTTTAGTCCGGGGCAATGAGCAGTTCTTC.

The chain recombines TRBV9 with TRBJ1-6; 7 nucleotides match TRBD1. V dropped 3 bases and J dropped 5; count of bases not matched to a gene: 8. This CDR3 spans 16 amino acids. The germline V gene encodes CDR1 SGDLS and CDR2 YYNGEE. CDR3 in amino acids: CASSAPRDSDNSPLHF. DNA of the CDR3: TGTGCCAGCAGCGCCCCCCGGGACAGCGATAATTCACCCCTCCACTTT.

V is TRBV27 and J is TRBJ2-7, with 7 nucleotides matching TRBD1. The J call is in doubt because the DNA end fits TRBJ2-5 better. The length of the CDR3 is 15 residues. Per the germline V gene, CDR1 is MNHEY and CDR2 is SMNVEV (reference sequence). CDR3 sequence: CASTSTTGVGETQYF. The CDR3 nucleotides are TGTGCCAGCACCTCTACCACAGGGGTCGGAGAGACCCAGTACTTC.

The gene calls are TRBV7-9 and TRBJ1-1; tentative D call: TRBD1 (5 bases). The germline V and J ends were trimmed by 4 bases and 3 bases, with 12 bases remaining between them. CDR3 length equals 14 residues. Germline lookup yields CDR1 SEHNR and CDR2 FQNEAQ (reference sequence). The CDR3 region is CASSSPGHDTEAFF. The CDR3 DNA sequence: TGTGCCAGCAGCTCCCCAGGGCATGACACTGAAGCTTTCTTT.

The genes are TRBV7-2 and TRBJ2-1, with D unclear. Trimming took 5 bases from V and 10 from J, leaving 21 bases between them. The CDR3 totals 15 residues. Germline lookup yields CDR1 SGHTA and CDR2 FQGNSA. The CDR3 is CASSPEIGRSHEQFF. DNA for the CDR3: TGTGCCAGCAGCCCCGAAATCGGAAGGAGCCACGAGCAGTTCTTC.

This rearrangement joins TRBV10-2 to TRBJ2-1, with D possibly being TRBD2 (6 bases). Trimming cost V 2 bases and J 7 bases, with 9 bases left between them. Germline values: CDR1 WSHSY, CDR2 SAAADI. The CDR3 contains 13 residues. DNA for the CDR3: TGCGCCAGCAGTGAGAGCGGGTCTAATGAGCAGTTCTTC. This gives the protein CASSESGSNEQFF.

This chain's CDR3 is CASSLVSGGAGNEQFF. In DNA form, the CDR3 reads TGTGCCAGCAGCTTAGTTAGCGGGGGGGCCGGGAATGAGCAGTTCTTC. The chain carries TRBV7-2 and TRBJ2-7, with TRBD2 matching over 11 bases. The DNA end lines up better with TRBJ2-1; the J call may be wrong. The length of the CDR3 is 16 residues. Per germline, CDR1 SGHTA and CDR2 FQGNSA.

The genes are TRBV3-1 and TRBJ2-6, with a possible D match to TRBD1 (5 bases). V lost 3 bases to trimming and J lost 0 bases, with 21 bases between them. CDR1 and CDR2 from the germline V gene are LGHDT and YNNKEL (reference sequence). There are 20 residues in the CDR3. The CDR3 DNA is TGTGCCAGCAGCCAGGAGTCTGGGGCCTCATTCCTCTCTGGGGCCAACGTCCTGACTTTC. This encodes CASSQESGASFLSGANVLTF.

This chain joins TRBV11-1 and TRBJ2-6; the D gene is possibly TRBD1 (5 bases). The CDR3 length is 17 residues. Germline-derived CDR1 and CDR2 are SGHAT and FQDESV (reference sequence). With 5 bases removed from V and 2 bases from J, the gap between germline ends came to 16 bases. The CDR3 nucleotides are TGTGCCAGCAGCCCACCAATACAGGACCCTGGGGCCAACGTCCTGACTTTC. Translation gives CASSPPIQDPGANVLTF.

This clonotype was picked up a small number of times. This rearrangement joins TRBV29-1 to TRBJ2-7, with 10 bases aligning to TRBD2. Losses at the gene ends were 4 bases for V and 2 bases for J; bases not matched to a gene: 2. This CDR3 region has 13 residues. Germline CDR1 reads SQVTM; CDR2 reads ANQGSEA. CDR3 bases: TGCAGCGTTGCGGGGACTAGCGCCTACGAGCAGTACTTC. Amino acid sequence: CSVAGTSAYEQYF.

The chain joins TRBV2 to TRBJ2-2; 10 nucleotides match TRBD1. This CDR3 is built from 14 residues. Trimming cost V 9 bases and J 6 bases; bases outside gene matches: 7. The germline CDR1 and CDR2 sequences are SNHLY and FYNNEI. In DNA form, the CDR3 reads TGTGCCAGAGCGACAGGGGGCATATCCGGGGAGCTGTTTTTT. As protein: CARATGGISGELFF.

V gene TRBV7-9 combines with J gene TRBJ2-1; 7 bases are shared with TRBD2. Germline V gene data show CDR1 as SEHNR and CDR2 as FQNEAQ (reference sequence). After removal of 6 bases from V and 0 bases from J, the junction contained 11 bases not matched to a gene. The CDR3 length is 17 residues. The CDR3 region has the DNA TGTGCCAGCAGGAACTCCGGGGGGATTCCCTCCTACAATGAGCAGTTCTTC. The encoded protein is CASRNSGGIPSYNEQFF.

The V and J genes are TRBV10-2 and TRBJ2-5; TRBD2 aligns across 10 bases. Germline V gives CDR1 WSHSY, CDR2 SAAADI. V was clipped by 7 bases and J by 11 bases; unmatched bases: 7. CDR3 length: 12 amino acids. CDR3: CASTALAGTQYF. For the CDR3, the DNA is TGCGCCAGCACCGCACTAGCGGGAACGCAGTACTTC.

The gene calls are TRBV12-3 or TRBV12-4 and TRBJ1-4, with no clear D. The ends were cut back, 3 bases at V and 5 bases at J, with 7 bases in the middle. The CDR3 covers 13 residues. Here the CDR3 reads CASSFALNEKLFF. The CDR3 DNA reads TGTGCCAGCAGTTTCGCCTTGAATGAAAAACTGTTTTTT.

The chain joins TRBV21-1 to TRBJ1-6. TRBV21-1 is classified as a pseudogene. This CDR3 is 15 amino acids long. The CDR3 loop is CASSKGTGPNSPLHF. The CDR3 DNA reads as TGTGCCAGCAGCAAAGGTACAGGGCCCAATTCACCCCTCCACTTT.